The source of this TCR beta chain is a study of blood T cell repertoires in COVID-19. Using immunoSEQ multiplex PCR, the repertoire was profiled, and TCRdb retains in-frame clones only, with some absent. The sample holds 75,000 to 100,000 clones, nearly 90% seen once. The clonotype originates from a man between 65 and 85 years old with acute or convalescent COVID-19. The sequenced sample was peripheral blood.

This CDR3 reads CASRQKTGLNSPLHF. CDR3 nucleotides: TGTGCCAGCAGGCAAAAAACAGGGCTAAATTCACCCCTCCACTTT. V gene TRBV14 combines with J gene TRBJ1-6, with a possible D match to TRBD1 (6 bases). Trimming stripped 6 bases from V and 7 bases from J, with 16 bases between. CDR3 length equals 15 residues. The germline V gene encodes CDR1 SGHDN and CDR2 FVKESK.